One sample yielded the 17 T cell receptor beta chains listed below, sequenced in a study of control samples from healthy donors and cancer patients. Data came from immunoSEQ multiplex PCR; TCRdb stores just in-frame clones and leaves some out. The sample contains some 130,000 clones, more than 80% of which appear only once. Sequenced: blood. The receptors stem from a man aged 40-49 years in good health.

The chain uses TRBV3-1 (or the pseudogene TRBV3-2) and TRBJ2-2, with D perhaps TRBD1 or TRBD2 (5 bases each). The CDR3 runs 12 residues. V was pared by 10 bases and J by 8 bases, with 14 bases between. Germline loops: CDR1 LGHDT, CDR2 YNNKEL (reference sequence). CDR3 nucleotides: TGTGCCACTTCGAGGGGTCGGGGGGAGCTGTTTTTT. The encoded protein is CATSRGRGELFF.

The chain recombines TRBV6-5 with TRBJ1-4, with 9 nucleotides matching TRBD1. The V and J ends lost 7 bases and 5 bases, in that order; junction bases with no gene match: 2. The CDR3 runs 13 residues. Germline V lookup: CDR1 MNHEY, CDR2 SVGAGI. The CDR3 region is CASKGQGNEKLFF. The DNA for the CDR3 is TGTGCCAGCAAAGGACAGGGGAATGAAAAACTGTTTTTT.

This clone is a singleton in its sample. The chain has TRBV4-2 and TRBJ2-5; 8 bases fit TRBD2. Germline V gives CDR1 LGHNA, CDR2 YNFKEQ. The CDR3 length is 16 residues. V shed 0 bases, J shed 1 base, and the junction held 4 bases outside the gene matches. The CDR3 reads CASSQDRGGRQETQYF. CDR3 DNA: TGTGCCAGCAGCCAAGATCGCGGGGGGCGCCAAGAGACCCAGTACTTC.

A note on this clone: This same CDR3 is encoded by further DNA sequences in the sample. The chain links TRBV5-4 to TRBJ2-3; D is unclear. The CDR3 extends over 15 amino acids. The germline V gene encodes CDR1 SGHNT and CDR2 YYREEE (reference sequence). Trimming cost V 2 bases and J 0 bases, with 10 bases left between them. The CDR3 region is CASSLGLTSTDTQYF. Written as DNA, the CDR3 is TGTGCCAGCAGCTTAGGCCTCACTAGCACAGATACGCAGTATTTT.

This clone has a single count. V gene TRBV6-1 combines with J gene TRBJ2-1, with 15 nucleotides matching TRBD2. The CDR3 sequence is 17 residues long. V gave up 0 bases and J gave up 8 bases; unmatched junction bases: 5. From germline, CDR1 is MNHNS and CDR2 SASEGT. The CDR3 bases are TGTGCCAGCAGTGAAGCAGGACTAGCGGGGGGGTCATATGAGCAGTTCTTC. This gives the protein CASSEAGLAGGSYEQFF.

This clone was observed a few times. The CDR3 DNA reads as TGTGCCAGCAGTGAACCCCAGGGCAGGGGGAATTCACCCCTCCACTTT. Translated, it gives CASSEPQGRGNSPLHF. This chain connects TRBV2 to TRBJ1-6; 7 bases align to TRBD1. The CDR3 extends over 16 amino acids. CDR1 is SNHLY, CDR2 FYNNEI, per germline. J was trimmed by 7 bases and V by 2 bases; bases with no gene match: 8.

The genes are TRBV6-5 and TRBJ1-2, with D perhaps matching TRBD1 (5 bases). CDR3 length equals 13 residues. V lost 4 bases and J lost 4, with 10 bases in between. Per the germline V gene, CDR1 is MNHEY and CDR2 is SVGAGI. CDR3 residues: CASSLRGGYGYTF. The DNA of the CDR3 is TGTGCCAGCAGTTTGCGGGGGGGCTATGGCTACACCTTC.

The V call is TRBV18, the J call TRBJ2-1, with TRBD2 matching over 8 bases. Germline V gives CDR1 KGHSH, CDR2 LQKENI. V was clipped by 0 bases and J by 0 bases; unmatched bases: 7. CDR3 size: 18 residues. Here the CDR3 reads CASSPPTGGGFSYNEQFF. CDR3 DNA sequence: TGTGCCAGCTCACCACCAACGGGGGGGGGATTCTCCTACAATGAGCAGTTCTTC.

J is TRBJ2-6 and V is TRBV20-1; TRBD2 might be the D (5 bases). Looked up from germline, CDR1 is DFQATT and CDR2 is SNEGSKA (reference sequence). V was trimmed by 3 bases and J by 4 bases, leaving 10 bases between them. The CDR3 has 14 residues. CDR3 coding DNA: TGCAGTGCTAGTCGAGGGCGCGGGGCCAACGTCCTGACTTTC. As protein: CSASRGRGANVLTF.

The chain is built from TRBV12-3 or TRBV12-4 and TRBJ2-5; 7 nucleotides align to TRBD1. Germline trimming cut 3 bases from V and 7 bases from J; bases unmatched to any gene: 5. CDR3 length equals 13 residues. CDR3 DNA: TGTGCCAGCAGTTTGGTAGGGGGCGGGACCCAGTACTTC. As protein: CASSLVGGGTQYF.

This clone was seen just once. CDR3: CASSRQGLDEQFF. CDR3 bases: TGTGCCAGCTCACGACAGGGACTGGATGAGCAGTTCTTC. This chain links TRBV9 with TRBJ2-1, with D possibly matching TRBD1 (7 bases). From germline, CDR1 is SGDLS and CDR2 YYNGEE. The V end was cut by 7 bases, the J end by 8 bases, with 16 bases between. The CDR3 extends over 13 amino acids.

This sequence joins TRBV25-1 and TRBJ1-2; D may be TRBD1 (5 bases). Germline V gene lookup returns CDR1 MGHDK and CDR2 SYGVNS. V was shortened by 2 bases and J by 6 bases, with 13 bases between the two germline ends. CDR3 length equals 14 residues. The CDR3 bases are TGTGCCAGCAGTGAAGTAGGGCGGGGGGATGGCTACACCTTC. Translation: CASSEVGRGDGYTF.

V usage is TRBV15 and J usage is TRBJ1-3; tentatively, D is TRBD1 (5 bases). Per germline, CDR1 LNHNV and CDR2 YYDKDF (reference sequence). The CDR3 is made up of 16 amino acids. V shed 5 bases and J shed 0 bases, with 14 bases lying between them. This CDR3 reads CATSVSRGFSGNTIYF. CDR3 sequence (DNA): TGTGCCACCAGCGTCAGTCGGGGCTTCTCTGGAAACACCATATATTTT. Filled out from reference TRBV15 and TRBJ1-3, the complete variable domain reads DAMVIQNPRYQVTQFGKPVTLSCSQTLNHNVMYWYQQKSSQAPKLLFHYYDKDFNNEADTPDNFQSRRPNTSFCFLDIRSPGLGDTAMYLCATSVSRGFSGNTIYFGEGSWLTVV.

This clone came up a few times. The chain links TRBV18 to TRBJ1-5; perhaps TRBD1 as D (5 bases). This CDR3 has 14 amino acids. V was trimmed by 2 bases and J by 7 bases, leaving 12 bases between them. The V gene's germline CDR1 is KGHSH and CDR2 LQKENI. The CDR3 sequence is CASSPARREQPQHF. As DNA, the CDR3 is TGTGCCAGCTCACCAGCTCGCAGGGAACAGCCCCAGCATTTT.

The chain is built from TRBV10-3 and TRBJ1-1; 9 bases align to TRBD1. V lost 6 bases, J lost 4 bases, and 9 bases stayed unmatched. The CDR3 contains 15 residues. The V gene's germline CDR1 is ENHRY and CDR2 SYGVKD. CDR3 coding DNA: TGTGCCATCAGATCTGGGACAGGGCCACGCACTGAAGCTTTCTTT. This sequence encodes CAIRSGTGPRTEAFF.

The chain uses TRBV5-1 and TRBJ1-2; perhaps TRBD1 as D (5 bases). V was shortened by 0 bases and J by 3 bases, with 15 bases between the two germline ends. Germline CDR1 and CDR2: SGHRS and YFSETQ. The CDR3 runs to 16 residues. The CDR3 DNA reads TGCGCCAGCAGCTTGGGGGACTCCCTTTTGTACTATGGCTACACCTTC. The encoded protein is CASSLGDSLLYYGYTF.

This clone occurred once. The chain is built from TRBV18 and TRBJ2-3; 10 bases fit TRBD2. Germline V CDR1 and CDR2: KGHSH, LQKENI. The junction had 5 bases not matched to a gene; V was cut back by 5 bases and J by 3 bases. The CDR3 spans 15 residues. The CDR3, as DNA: TGTGCCAGCTCATCGACTAGCGGGCTGACAGATACGCAGTATTTT. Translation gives CASSSTSGLTDTQYF.